A selection of T cell receptor beta chains follows, all from one sample in a study of CD8 T cells in Susac syndrome. TCRdb used MiXCR to reprocess the immunoSEQ multiplex PCR reads, holding one entry per CDR3 protein. The sample shows some 190,000 distinct CDR3 sequences, about 93% of them seen only once. The sequencing sample was made of CD4+ T cells from PBMCs. The receptors here all came from a human donor in good health. Both conserved end residues are part of each CDR3. A D gene is named only where the DNA matches it firmly. Part of the rows lack a size; the others show once, few, many or a class for expanded clones.

clone size: -; J gene: TRBJ1-1; V gene: TRBV11-1; D gene: -; CDR3 protein: CASSLGGGTMNTEAFF; CDR3 DNA: TGTGCCAGCAGCTTAGGGGGAGGGACGATGAACACTGAAGCTTTCTTT
clone size: -; J gene: TRBJ1-1; V gene: TRBV28; D gene: -; CDR3 protein: CASRIHGRRSLNTEAFF; CDR3 DNA: TGTGCCAGCAGGATCCACGGACGAAGGTCGCTCAACACTGAAGCTTTCTTT
clone size: -; J gene: TRBJ2-2; V gene: TRBV9; D gene: -; CDR3 protein: CASSSSARTGELFF; CDR3 DNA: TGTGCCAGCAGCTCCAGCGCCCGGACCGGGGAGCTGTTTTTT
clone size: -; J gene: TRBJ1-5; V gene: TRBV18; D gene: -; CDR3 protein: CASSPQRSGNQPQHF; CDR3 DNA: TGTGCCAGCTCACCACAGAGGAGTGGGAATCAGCCCCAGCATTTT
clone size: -; J gene: TRBJ2-4; V gene: TRBV12-3/TRBV12-4; D gene: TRBD2; CDR3 protein: CASSLSGTNIQYF; CDR3 DNA: TGTGCCAGCAGTTTAAGCGGGACAAACATTCAGTACTTC
clone size: once; J gene: TRBJ2-7; V gene: TRBV28; D gene: -; CDR3 protein: CASSFRGYYEQYF; CDR3 DNA: TGTGCCAGCAGTTTCCGCGGATACTACGAGCAGTACTTC
clone size: -; J gene: TRBJ2-5; V gene: TRBV15; D gene: -; CDR3 protein: CATSRGVGTQYF; CDR3 DNA: TGTGCCACCAGCAGGGGCGTGGGGACCCAGTACTTC
clone size: -; J gene: TRBJ2-6; V gene: TRBV19; D gene: TRBD1; CDR3 protein: CASSMTGGVGANVLTF; CDR3 DNA: TGTGCCAGTAGTATGACAGGGGGCGTTGGGGCCAACGTCCTGACTTTC
clone size: -; J gene: TRBJ1-1; V gene: TRBV27; D gene: TRBD1; CDR3 protein: CASSSPQGAFTEAFF; CDR3 DNA: TGTGCCAGCAGCTCACCACAGGGGGCCTTTACTGAAGCTTTCTTT
clone size: -; J gene: TRBJ1-2; V gene: TRBV3-1; D gene: -; CDR3 protein: CASSQDTARFYGYTF; CDR3 DNA: TGTGCCAGCAGCCAAGATACGGCCAGATTCTATGGCTACACCTTC
clone size: -; J gene: TRBJ2-1; V gene: TRBV2; D gene: -; CDR3 protein: CASSDQTGPEQFF; CDR3 DNA: TGTGCCAGCAGCGATCAGACAGGCCCGGAGCAGTTCTTC
clone size: -; J gene: TRBJ2-6; V gene: TRBV3-1; D gene: -; CDR3 protein: CASSFDSSGANVLTF; CDR3 DNA: TGTGCCAGCAGTTTTGACAGCTCTGGGGCCAACGTCCTGACTTTC
clone size: -; J gene: TRBJ2-3; V gene: TRBV5-1; D gene: -; CDR3 protein: CASSLGQEPTQYF; CDR3 DNA: TGCGCCAGCAGCTTGGGACAGGAACCTACGCAGTATTTT
clone size: -; J gene: TRBJ2-7; V gene: TRBV20-1; D gene: TRBD2; CDR3 protein: CSAPPGTSDEQYF; CDR3 DNA: TGCAGTGCTCCCCCCGGGACTAGCGACGAGCAGTACTTC
clone size: -; J gene: TRBJ1-6; V gene: TRBV20-1; D gene: TRBD1; CDR3 protein: CSAKGQGDNSPLHF; CDR3 DNA: TGCAGTGCAAAGGGACAGGGCGATAATTCACCCCTCCACTTT
clone size: few; J gene: TRBJ2-3; V gene: TRBV3-1; D gene: TRBD1; CDR3 protein: CASSSRTGGSDTQYF; CDR3 DNA: TGTGCCAGCAGCTCCCGGACAGGAGGATCAGATACGCAGTATTTT
clone size: -; J gene: TRBJ2-1; V gene: TRBV5-6; D gene: TRBD1; CDR3 protein: CASSGNDRGSYNEQFF; CDR3 DNA: TGTGCCAGCAGCGGGAATGACAGGGGGTCCTACAATGAGCAGTTCTTC
clone size: -; J gene: TRBJ1-1; V gene: TRBV5-1; D gene: -; CDR3 protein: CASSREGDNTEAFF; CDR3 DNA: TGCGCCAGTTCCCGGGAGGGTGATAACACTGAAGCTTTCTTT
clone size: -; J gene: TRBJ2-1; V gene: TRBV7-2; D gene: TRBD2; CDR3 protein: CASSFLPSGGRNNEQFF; CDR3 DNA: TGTGCCAGCAGCTTTCTTCCGTCGGGGGGGCGGAACAATGAGCAGTTCTTC
clone size: -; J gene: TRBJ2-2; V gene: TRBV5-1; D gene: -; CDR3 protein: CASSLGLLANTGELFF; CDR3 DNA: TGCGCCAGCAGCTTGGGGCTACTCGCGAACACCGGGGAGCTGTTTTTT
clone size: -; J gene: TRBJ1-2; V gene: TRBV7-9; D gene: TRBD1; CDR3 protein: CASSWRRDRVPYGYTF; CDR3 DNA: TGTGCCAGCAGCTGGCGCCGGGACAGGGTTCCATATGGCTACACCTTC
clone size: -; J gene: TRBJ2-7; V gene: TRBV12-3/TRBV12-4; D gene: TRBD2; CDR3 protein: CASTAGGRIYEQYF; CDR3 DNA: TGTGCCAGCACGGCGGGGGGGCGCATCTACGAGCAGTACTTC
clone size: -; J gene: TRBJ2-1; V gene: TRBV6-2/TRBV6-3; D gene: TRBD2; CDR3 protein: CASSYSGGAVNEQFF; CDR3 DNA: TGTGCCAGCAGTTATAGCGGGGGGGCTGTCAATGAGCAGTTCTTC
clone size: -; J gene: TRBJ2-3; V gene: TRBV2; D gene: TRBD2; CDR3 protein: CASPASGAADTQYF; CDR3 DNA: TGTGCCAGCCCGGCTAGCGGGGCGGCAGATACGCAGTATTTT
clone size: -; J gene: TRBJ2-5; V gene: TRBV29-1; D gene: TRBD2; CDR3 protein: CSVGVAGVQETQYF; CDR3 DNA: TGCAGCGTTGGGGTAGCGGGGGTCCAAGAGACCCAGTACTTC
clone size: once; J gene: TRBJ2-1; V gene: TRBV6-1; D gene: TRBD2; CDR3 protein: CASRTSGGLGDNEQFF; CDR3 DNA: TGTGCCAGCAGGACTAGCGGGGGCCTTGGGGACAATGAGCAGTTCTTC
clone size: -; J gene: TRBJ1-5; V gene: TRBV24-1; D gene: TRBD1; CDR3 protein: CATSSRQGSQPQHF; CDR3 DNA: TGTGCCACCAGCTCTAGACAGGGAAGTCAGCCCCAGCATTTT
clone size: -; J gene: TRBJ1-5; V gene: TRBV29-1; D gene: -; CDR3 protein: CSVGSGINQPQHF; CDR3 DNA: TGCAGCGTTGGGTCCGGGATCAATCAGCCCCAGCATTTT
clone size: -; J gene: TRBJ2-3; V gene: TRBV2; D gene: -; CDR3 protein: CASSELGTSTDTQYF; CDR3 DNA: TGTGCCAGCAGTGAATTGGGGACTAGCACAGATACGCAGTATTTT
clone size: -; J gene: TRBJ2-1; V gene: TRBV19; D gene: -; CDR3 protein: CASSMGGRRNNEQFF; CDR3 DNA: TGTGCCAGTAGTATGGGAGGTAGGCGGAACAATGAGCAGTTCTTC
clone size: -; J gene: TRBJ2-1; V gene: TRBV29-1; D gene: -; CDR3 protein: CSVESPGTGAYNEQFF; CDR3 DNA: TGCAGCGTCGAATCCCCCGGGACCGGAGCCTACAATGAGCAGTTCTTC
clone size: -; J gene: TRBJ2-6; V gene: TRBV29-1; D gene: -; CDR3 protein: CSVPQGTGANVLTF; CDR3 DNA: TGCAGCGTTCCTCAGGGGACTGGGGCCAACGTCCTGACTTTC
clone size: once; J gene: TRBJ2-7; V gene: TRBV15; D gene: TRBD2; CDR3 protein: CATSRDRASGVYEQYF; CDR3 DNA: TGTGCCACCAGCAGAGATCGGGCTAGCGGGGTTTACGAGCAGTACTTC
clone size: -; J gene: TRBJ1-6; V gene: TRBV5-4; D gene: TRBD1; CDR3 protein: CASSSTGGAWNSPLHF; CDR3 DNA: TGTGCCAGCAGCTCTACAGGGGGGGCATGGAATTCACCCCTCCACTTT
clone size: -; J gene: TRBJ2-5; V gene: TRBV7-9; D gene: -; CDR3 protein: CASSLRGTGKRTQETQYF; CDR3 DNA: TGTGCCAGCAGCTTACGCGGGACGGGGAAGCGGACCCAAGAGACCCAGTACTTC
clone size: -; J gene: TRBJ2-1; V gene: TRBV6-5; D gene: -; CDR3 protein: CASSGGLVGNEQFF; CDR3 DNA: TGTGCCAGCAGTGGGGGACTCGTGGGCAATGAGCAGTTCTTC
clone size: once; J gene: TRBJ2-3; V gene: TRBV20-1; D gene: TRBD2; CDR3 protein: CSARDHSGGAGDTQYF; CDR3 DNA: TGCAGTGCTAGAGATCATAGCGGGGGGGCGGGAGATACGCAGTATTTT
clone size: -; J gene: TRBJ2-1; V gene: TRBV18; D gene: -; CDR3 protein: CASSPLQASEQFF; CDR3 DNA: TGTGCCAGCTCACCTCTTCAGGCTAGTGAGCAGTTCTTC
clone size: -; J gene: TRBJ1-4; V gene: TRBV27; D gene: -; CDR3 protein: CASSSRTTNEKLFF; CDR3 DNA: TGTGCCAGCAGTTCGAGGACAACTAATGAAAAACTGTTTTTT
clone size: -; J gene: TRBJ1-1; V gene: TRBV6-2/TRBV6-3; D gene: -; CDR3 protein: CASGKIRGEAFF; CDR3 DNA: TGTGCCAGCGGCAAGATCAGGGGTGAAGCTTTCTTT
clone size: few; J gene: TRBJ2-5; V gene: TRBV29-1; D gene: TRBD1; CDR3 protein: CSVETTGLETQYF; CDR3 DNA: TGCAGCGTTGAAACGACAGGGCTGGAGACCCAGTACTTC
clone size: -; J gene: TRBJ2-5; V gene: TRBV7-8; D gene: TRBD2; CDR3 protein: CASGGPAGGAETQYF; CDR3 DNA: TGTGCCAGCGGGGGCCCGGCGGGGGGGGCGGAGACCCAGTACTTC
clone size: -; J gene: TRBJ2-7; V gene: TRBV9; D gene: -; CDR3 protein: CASSVEGGTLSYEQYF; CDR3 DNA: TGTGCCAGCAGCGTAGAAGGGGGGACCCTCTCCTACGAGCAGTACTTC
clone size: -; J gene: TRBJ1-1; V gene: TRBV29-1; D gene: -; CDR3 protein: CSVSTGTLNTEAFF; CDR3 DNA: TGCAGCGTTTCCACCGGAACCTTGAACACTGAAGCTTTCTTT
clone size: once; J gene: TRBJ2-7; V gene: TRBV7-8; D gene: -; CDR3 protein: CASSLSRVRPYEQYF; CDR3 DNA: TGTGCCAGCAGCTTAAGCAGGGTTAGGCCCTACGAGCAGTACTTC
clone size: once; J gene: TRBJ1-4; V gene: TRBV7-2; D gene: TRBD1; CDR3 protein: CASSREGAPNEKLFF; CDR3 DNA: TGTGCCAGCAGCCGAGAGGGGGCACCTAATGAAAAACTGTTTTTT
clone size: few; J gene: TRBJ2-2; V gene: TRBV5-1; D gene: TRBD1; CDR3 protein: CASSLGQGDTGELFF; CDR3 DNA: TGCGCCAGCAGCTTGGGACAGGGAGACACCGGGGAGCTGTTTTTT
clone size: few; J gene: TRBJ2-5; V gene: TRBV11-2; D gene: -; CDR3 protein: CASSSDTKETQYF; CDR3 DNA: TGTGCCAGCAGCTCCGACACTAAAGAGACCCAGTACTTC
clone size: -; J gene: TRBJ2-6; V gene: TRBV4-1; D gene: TRBD1; CDR3 protein: CASSQDRQGVSNVLTF; CDR3 DNA: TGCGCCAGCAGCCAAGATCGACAGGGGGTTTCCAACGTCCTGACTTTC
clone size: -; J gene: TRBJ1-4; V gene: TRBV28; D gene: TRBD1; CDR3 protein: CASSLTTGLVEKLFF; CDR3 DNA: TGTGCCAGCAGTCTTACGACAGGGTTGGTGGAAAAACTGTTTTTT
clone size: -; J gene: TRBJ2-7; V gene: TRBV7-6; D gene: TRBD2; CDR3 protein: CASSTSSGTTSTYEQYF; CDR3 DNA: TGTGCCAGCAGCACGAGTTCCGGGACTACCAGTACCTACGAGCAGTACTTC
clone size: few; J gene: TRBJ1-5; V gene: TRBV3-1; D gene: -; CDR3 protein: CASSPQGGAGNQPQHF; CDR3 DNA: TGTGCCAGCAGCCCTCAGGGAGGGGCGGGCAATCAGCCCCAGCATTTT
clone size: -; J gene: TRBJ2-1; V gene: TRBV15; D gene: -; CDR3 protein: CATAALSGPGEQFF; CDR3 DNA: TGTGCCACCGCGGCTCTCTCGGGCCCCGGTGAGCAGTTCTTC
clone size: -; J gene: TRBJ1-5; V gene: TRBV4-2; D gene: -; CDR3 protein: CASSQSFNSNQPQHF; CDR3 DNA: TGTGCCAGCAGCCAATCGTTTAATAGCAATCAGCCCCAGCATTTT
clone size: -; J gene: TRBJ2-5; V gene: TRBV7-2; D gene: -; CDR3 protein: CASSQNRVAETQYF; CDR3 DNA: TGTGCCAGCAGTCAGAACAGGGTAGCGGAGACCCAGTACTTC
clone size: -; J gene: TRBJ1-4; V gene: TRBV29-1; D gene: -; CDR3 protein: CSFSGKSNEKLFF; CDR3 DNA: TGCAGCTTCTCAGGCAAGAGTAATGAAAAACTGTTTTTT
clone size: -; J gene: TRBJ1-1; V gene: TRBV29-1; D gene: -; CDR3 protein: CSGAVNTEAFF; CDR3 DNA: TGCAGCGGGGCGGTGAACACTGAAGCTTTCTTT